This TCR beta chain was recovered during a study of T cells after yellow fever vaccination. Study at large: Memory subsets EM, EMRA, CM and Tscm were separated by sorting based on CD3, CD45RA, CCR7 and CD95. General study findings and limits: Researchers report a weaker secondary response that nonetheless peaked faster, day 5 versus 15. Relatively few clonotypes were ones that appeared in both CD4 and CD8 compartments.

The germline CDR1 and CDR2 sequences are SGHRS and YFSETQ. The CDR3 sequence is 14 residues long. V was clipped by 2 bases and J by 10 bases; unmatched bases: 11. TCRdb recomputed calls from the 5' RACE reads with MiXCR, one row per CDR3 protein. The sample yields about 10,000 distinct CDR3 sequences, less than 6% seen once. The origin of this receptor is a man between 18 and 29 years old who received the YFV17D yellow fever vaccine. The sequencing here drew on PBMCs, either bulk or a sorted T-cell subset (CD4+, CD8+, memory, or dextramer-sorted; not recorded which), taken around 14 days after the first yellow fever vaccination. The rearrangement uses TRBV5-1 and TRBJ2-7; 8 nucleotides align to TRBD1. The CDR3 sequence is CASSLQGQASDQYF. The CDR3 DNA sequence: TGCGCCAGCAGCTTACAGGGACAGGCGTCCGACCAGTACTTC.